In this sample, the clone carrying this T cell receptor (beta chain) turned up once. Germline loops: CDR1 MGHRA, CDR2 YSYEKL. V shed 5 bases, J shed 5 bases, and the junction held 12 bases outside the gene matches. There are 16 residues in the CDR3. These data come from a study of PD-L1 blockade in urothelial cancer. Study-level information: Between 0 and 3 prior chemotherapy regimens had been given to patients. Typically, measured as a median, blood samples had 150,000 or so T cells.

The data were produced by immunoSEQ multiplex PCR, yet TCRdb's version contains in-frame clones alone and is incomplete. The profile shows some 40,000 clones, about 90% of them singletons. Time point denoted: peripheral blood 6 weeks after treatment start. The patients' disease, urothelial carcinoma, was locally advanced or metastatic. The sample consisted of PBMCs, taken around atezolizumab (anti-PD-L1) treatment. The sequence was collected from a man in his 70s with urothelial cancer. V is TRBV4-1 and J is TRBJ1-1, with 9 bases fitting TRBD1. CDR3 in DNA: TGCGCCAGCAGCACGCGGGAACAGGGGGCAGGTACTGAAGCTTTCTTT. Its translation is CASSTREQGAGTEAFF.